The clone carrying this T cell receptor beta chain was counted only a few times. What it recognizes is unknown. The sample belongs to a study of post-analysis software for immune sequencing data. The study, taken as a whole, reports: Patients used four to six TRBV segments, including TRBV5-6, TRBV5-1 and TRBV20-1, more often than controls. In multiple sclerosis, normalized Chao1 diversity was significantly below that of controls.

The V gene's germline CDR1 is LGHNA and CDR2 YNFKEQ. V was clipped by 5 bases and J by 3 bases, with 14 bases between them. CDR3 length equals 15 residues. Prepared libraries of TCR beta cDNA carried unique molecular identifiers. From the PCR reads, TCRdb called clonotypes with MiXCR, one entry per CDR3 protein. In the table there are roughly 430,000 distinct CDR3 sequences, roughly 40% of which are singletons. Sequenced material: blood. The chain carries TRBV4-2 and TRBJ2-1; D not certain. The receptor comes from a girl aged 2-9 years with multiple sclerosis. The CDR3 nucleotides read TGTGCCAGCAGCACCTTGGCGGTTCTCTACAATGAGCAGTTCTTC. Its protein is CASSTLAVLYNEQFF.